The 14 T cell receptor beta chains in this list originate from one sample, sequenced in a study of blood T cell repertoires in COVID-19. The method was immunoSEQ multiplex PCR; TCRdb's version includes in-frame clones alone and lacks a portion of them. This table holds some 120,000 clones, around 83% found once. The sequenced sample consisted of PBMCs or T cells enriched from blood (not recorded which). The receptors come from a man aged 30-40 years who had recovered from COVID-19.

The V and J genes are TRBV10-2 and TRBJ2-2, with a possible D match to TRBD1 (6 bases). The ends were cut back, 8 bases at V and 6 bases at J, with 10 bases in the middle. The CDR3 consists of 12 residues. The germline V gene has CDR1 WSHSY and CDR2 SAAADI. The CDR3 DNA reads as TGCGCCAGCCACAGGGACCCCGGGGAGCTGTTTTTT. It translates to CASHRDPGELFF.

The rearrangement joins TRBV10-3 to TRBJ2-6, with a weak D call TRBD1 (6 bases). V gave up 6 bases and J gave up 0 bases, with 15 bases separating them. There are 17 residues in the CDR3. Germline V CDR1 and CDR2: ENHRY, SYGVKD. CDR3 sequence reads: CAIRLDRSGSGANVLTF. As DNA, the CDR3 is TGTGCCATCAGACTTGACAGGAGCGGCTCTGGGGCCAACGTCCTGACTTTC.

The chain is built from TRBV7-2 and TRBJ1-3; tentative D call: TRBD1 (5 bases). The CDR3 has 15 amino acids. CDR1 and CDR2 from the germline V gene are SGHTA and FQGNSA. The V and J ends lost 6 bases and 2 bases respectively, with 14 bases between them. In DNA, the CDR3 is TGTGCCAGCAGTCCCCAGGGAGGTACTGGAAACACCATATATTTT. Its protein product is CASSPQGGTGNTIYF.

The chain carries TRBV27 and TRBJ1-2; a possible D gene is TRBD1 (6 bases). The germline V gene encodes CDR1 MNHEY and CDR2 SMNVEV (reference sequence). The CDR3 covers 16 residues. Trimming pared 2 bases from V and 0 bases from J, leaving 13 bases between. The CDR3 here is CASSLRWDNPNYGYTF. Written as DNA, the CDR3 is TGTGCCAGCAGTTTAAGGTGGGACAATCCTAACTATGGCTACACCTTC.

The rearrangement joins TRBV3-1 (or the pseudogene TRBV3-2) to TRBJ1-1; TRBD1 agrees at 8 bases. CDR3 length equals 14 residues. Germline V CDR1 and CDR2: LGHDT, YNNKEL (reference sequence). V was clipped by 3 bases and J by 3 bases; unmatched bases: 3. In nucleotides, the CDR3 is TGTGCCAGCAGCCAGAACAGGGGGGACACTGAAGCTTTCTTT. This sequence encodes CASSQNRGDTEAFF.

The chain carries TRBV4-2 and TRBJ2-7; 11 positions agree with TRBD2. This CDR3 contains 18 residues. CDR1 LGHNA and CDR2 YNFKEQ come from the germline V gene. V was pared by 0 bases and J by 0 bases, with 7 bases of the junction left unmatched. DNA of the CDR3: TGTGCCAGCAGCCAAGACTTGACTAGCGGGATTAGCTCCTACGAGCAGTACTTC. Translated: CASSQDLTSGISSYEQYF.

This clone was recorded a few times. The rearrangement links TRBV29-1 to TRBJ2-2, with 9 bases aligning to TRBD1. The CDR3 consists of 17 residues. After removal of 7 bases from V and 1 base from J, the junction contained 13 bases not matched to a gene. Germline loops: CDR1 SQVTM, CDR2 ANQGSEA. In DNA, the CDR3 is TGCAGCGCTGACATCGACCCGGGACAGGGGAACACCGGGGAGCTGTTTTTT. It translates to CSADIDPGQGNTGELFF.

This clone was recorded once. The rearrangement joins TRBV10-2 to TRBJ1-5, with D possibly being TRBD1 (5 bases). CDR3 length: 14 residues. Germline V gives CDR1 WSHSY, CDR2 SAAADI. Trimming took 5 bases from V and 3 from J, leaving 11 bases between them. The CDR3 DNA reads as TGCGCCAGCAGTCTCGGGGGTATCAATCAGCCCCAGCATTTT. Amino acid sequence: CASSLGGINQPQHF.

This rearrangement joins TRBV27 to TRBJ1-1; D remains unclear. CDR1 and CDR2 from the germline V gene are MNHEY and SMNVEV (reference sequence). V was shortened by 5 bases and J by 10 bases, with 17 bases between the two germline ends. CDR3 size: 13 residues. The CDR3 bases are TGTGCCAGCAGTCCCGTTAACCTGGAGGGAGCTTTCTTT. Translation gives CASSPVNLEGAFF.

The chain employs TRBV12-5 and TRBJ2-1; D might be TRBD1 (5 bases). The germline CDR1 and CDR2 sequences are LGHNT and FRNRAP. CDR3 size: 14 residues. V lost 3 bases and J 6 bases, leaving 12 bases between the germline ends. In DNA form, the CDR3 reads TGTGCTAGTGGTTTTCCGGACACTTCCAATGAGCAGTTCTTC. Translated, it gives CASGFPDTSNEQFF.

This clone has only a few counts. Other DNA sequences in this specimen translate into the identical CDR3. The chain uses TRBV6-1 and TRBJ2-7; a possible D gene is TRBD1 (6 bases). The CDR3 length is 14 residues. Per the germline V gene, CDR1 is MNHNS and CDR2 is SASEGT. V was shortened by 0 bases and J by 4 bases, with 10 bases between the two germline ends. CDR3 sequence: CASSEAGGRYEQYF. CDR3 in DNA: TGTGCCAGCAGTGAAGCAGGGGGAAGATACGAGCAGTACTTC.

V usage is TRBV14 and J usage is TRBJ1-3, with D uncertain. Germline V CDR1 and CDR2: SGHDN, FVKESK. The CDR3 has 18 amino acids. V was shortened by 0 bases and J by 0 bases, with 15 bases between the two germline ends. The DNA of the CDR3 is TGTGCCAGCAGCCAAGAGGATAGCGGCTATCTCTCTGGAAACACCATATATTTT. Protein product: CASSQEDSGYLSGNTIYF.

The rearrangement joins TRBV3-1 (or the pseudogene TRBV3-2) to TRBJ2-3; the match to TRBD2 covers 9 bases. The CDR3 runs 17 residues. J lost 3 bases, V lost 0 bases, and 7 bases had no gene match. Germline CDR1 reads LGHDT; CDR2 reads YNNKEL (reference sequence). The CDR3 DNA sequence: TGTGCCAGCAGCCAAGAGCTGCGGACTAGCGTGACAGATACGCAGTATTTT. Translation: CASSQELRTSVTDTQYF.

The chain has TRBV27 and TRBJ2-1, with D unclear. CDR3 length: 16 residues. Germline loops: CDR1 MNHEY, CDR2 SMNVEV (reference sequence). V lost 7 bases, J lost 4 bases, and 20 bases lay in between. The CDR3 nucleotides read TGTGCCAGCAACTCCGTGGGCAGGCCTTCTTACAATGAGCAGTTCTTC. Its protein product is CASNSVGRPSYNEQFF.